The source of this TCR beta chain is a study of shared T cell receptors in the human thymus (dated by TCRdb to the early 2020s). About the study as a whole: The study examined how self-reactive, shared T-cell receptor alpha chains are generated in the human thymus.

Library preparation was by the immunoSEQ multiplex PCR assay. This is the immuneACCESS table as TCRdb keeps it, with only in-frame sequences that have V and J called. A part of the clones is gone; compared with another copy, unresolved V genes explain less than half, and the rest is unexplained. This sample holds 550,000 to 800,000 clones; roughly 85% were observed only once. The top ten hold approximately 0.01% of the sample. As regards this clone: This receptor's antigen is unknown. Per-base qualities were not stored, and no clone one base away is much larger.

The CDR3 numbers 18 residues from cysteine through phenylalanine. Only the CDR3 region is kept as DNA, spanning 54 bases read in frame from base 1. Relative to germline, V is missing 3 bases and J is missing 0 bases, with 7 bases of the junction outside any gene match. From a lookup of the germline V gene, CDR1 and CDR2 are MDHEN and SYDVKM. Another study also made use of these data, one on human thymus T cells. As described in the second report: In Finland, the donors were immunologically healthy infants who were having open corrective cardiac surgery for congenital heart defects. Thymus tissue was obtained as surgical resects removed during corrective cardiac surgery. Both the thymic and the peripheral blood repertoires appeared to show biased V and J gene segment usage. Highly overlapping thymic TCR repertoires among unrelated individuals were reported in the related research. The study used about 8 infant thymus samples plus four related peripheral blood samples to characterize TCR alpha and beta repertoires. The infant donors were about 6 to 244 days old, and the cohort included about 6 males and two females. Thymocytes were released mechanically from tissue and stored at -70 °C as pellets of about 8.5-31 million cells. Genomic DNA was extracted from frozen cell pellets with a QIAsymphony instrument. Using the immunoSEQ multiplex PCR assay, the TCRB and TCRAD loci were amplified from a standardized quantity of quality-controlled genomic DNA. The amplicons spanned the V(D)J region and were long enough to cover the CDR3 and allow V and J genes to be identified. The amplicons were sequenced on an Illumina platform via the commercial immunoSEQ service. Primer bias and sequencing errors were corrected as previously described, and TCRAD and TCRB were defined on the basis of the IMGT database. Analysis of the repertoires was done with immunoSEQ Analyzer 3.0 and VDJTools and included basic statistics, V/J segment usage, diversity estimates, rarefaction and pairwise overlap. Diversity was estimated using the Chao1, ChaoE, Efron-Thisted, Shannon and inverse Simpson indices, and was also estimated on datasets down-sampled to the size of the smallest sample. Repertoire overlap was assessed by strict matching of CDR3 nucleotide sequence, V gene and J gene, and clustering was done by Jaccard-based multidimensional scaling. Thymus samples yielded on average roughly 790,000 unique TCRB clonotypes, compared with about 80,000 from blood samples.

The sample was thymocytes. The receptor was derived from a girl younger than two with a congenital heart defect. Donor details come from another sample of the same person, matched by shared clones. In this chain, TRBV28 is recombined with TRBJ2-4, and 11 junctional nucleotides match TRBD1. DNA sequence: TGTGCCAGCAGTTTGTGGCGGGACAGGGGGAAAGCCAAAAACATTCAGTACTTC. It codes for CASSLWRDRGKAKNIQYF.